The rows below give T cell receptor beta chains drawn from one sample of a study of breast tumors, draining lymph nodes, adjacent tissues. TCRdb called the multiplex PCR reads again in MiXCR, with one record for every CDR3 protein. Of fewer than 25,000 distinct CDR3 sequences listed, about two fifths are singletons. The sequencing sample was made of breast tumor tissue. Every receptor here comes from a female donor with breast cancer. Some clones in this sample may be carry-over from other donors' samples. Each CDR3 is given with its conserved first and last residue. A D gene is named only where the DNA matches it firmly. Rows give clone size only sometimes, using once, few, many, or a class for an expanded clone.

cdr3_aa cdr3_nt j_call d_call v_call clone_size
CASSSNTNEKLFF TGTGCCAGCAGTTCGAACACTAATGAAAAACTGTTTTTT TRBJ1-4 . TRBV12-3/TRBV12-4 .
CASSLAAGSRGEQFF TGCGCCAGCAGCTTGGCGGCAGGGTCTCGGGGCGAGCAGTTCTTC TRBJ2-1 . TRBV5-1 many
CASSLGLSYEQYF TGTGCCAGCAGCTTAGGTCTCTCCTACGAGCAGTACTTC TRBJ2-7 . TRBV7-8 medium-sized
CASSPTGQSSNEKLFF TGTGCCAGCTCACCCACGGGACAGTCCTCTAATGAAAAACTGTTTTTT TRBJ1-4 TRBD1 TRBV18 few
CASSFGTPGNTIYF TGTGCCAGCAGCTTCGGGACTCCTGGAAACACCATATATTTT TRBJ1-3 . TRBV7-2 many
CASSQVSGSPIFSGANVLTF TGCGCCAGCAGCCAAGTGTCTGGCAGCCCTATTTTCTCTGGGGCCAACGTCCTGACTTTC TRBJ2-6 . TRBV4-3 many
CATRGQGSYGYTF TGTGCCACCAGAGGACAGGGGTCCTATGGCTACACCTTC TRBJ1-2 TRBD1 TRBV24-1 .
CASSQQRVRGYTF TGTGCCAGCAGTCAACAAAGGGTACGGGGCTACACCTTC TRBJ1-2 . TRBV6-5 .
CATSDRGQFQETQYF TGTGCCACCAGTGACCGAGGACAGTTCCAAGAGACCCAGTACTTC TRBJ2-5 . TRBV24-1 .
CAGSLGRGVDTQYF TGTGCCGGCAGCTTAGGCAGGGGCGTAGATACGCAGTATTTT TRBJ2-3 . TRBV5-8 many
CASSPGGYQETQYF TGTGCCAGCAGCCCCGGCGGGTACCAAGAGACCCAGTACTTC TRBJ2-5 . TRBV12-3/TRBV12-4 .
CASSLTSSGNTIYF TGTGCCAGCAGTTTGACTAGCTCTGGAAACACCATATATTTT TRBJ1-3 . TRBV12-3/TRBV12-4 .
CATLDRGNDEQYF TGTGCCACCCTGGACAGGGGTAATGACGAGCAGTACTTC TRBJ2-7 TRBD1 TRBV24-1 many
CASSENLRAGKSYTF TGCGCCAGCAGCGAAAACCTCCGGGCTGGGAAGAGCTACACCTTC TRBJ1-2 . TRBV5-1 many
CASYRQGASHEQYF TGCGCCTCATACCGCCAGGGGGCTTCCCACGAGCAGTACTTC TRBJ2-7 TRBD1 TRBV10-2 .
CASSQARTMNYGYTF TGCGCCAGCAGCCAAGCTCGTACGATGAACTATGGCTACACCTTC TRBJ1-2 . TRBV4-3 .
CSVVTGLGYEQYF TGCAGCGTGGTGACAGGGTTGGGGTACGAGCAGTACTTC TRBJ2-7 TRBD1 TRBV29-1 many
CASSVSRLAGPTDTQYF TGTGCCAGCAGCGTATCCCGACTAGCGGGTCCCACAGATACGCAGTATTTT TRBJ2-3 TRBD2 TRBV9 many
CASRKNPESPLHF TGCGCTAGCAGGAAGAACCCCGAGTCACCCCTCCACTTT TRBJ1-6 . TRBV7-7 .
CASSSGLAGGETQYF TGTGCTAGCAGCTCGGGACTAGCGGGGGGAGAGACCCAGTACTTC TRBJ2-5 TRBD2 TRBV7-7 .
CASSPPETSYNEQFF TGTGCCAGTAGTCCTCCCGAGACTAGCTACAATGAGCAGTTCTTC TRBJ2-1 . TRBV19 few
CASSPSLRGLAGRRETQYF TGTGCCAGCTCACCGTCATTACGGGGACTAGCGGGACGACGAGAGACCCAGTACTTC TRBJ2-5 TRBD2 TRBV18 .
CASSSGLTGNQPQHF TGTGCCAGCAGTTCTGGACTGACAGGTAATCAGCCCCAGCATTTT TRBJ1-5 . TRBV12-3/TRBV12-4 .
CSASLPKGRRTYEQYF TGCAGTGCGAGCCTTCCTAAGGGACGACGTACCTACGAGCAGTACTTC TRBJ2-7 . TRBV20-1 .
CASRRQGVNTEAFF TGTGCCAGCAGACGACAGGGTGTAAACACTGAAGCTTTCTTT TRBJ1-1 TRBD1 TRBV2 .
CASSQLPGANSPLHF TGTGCCAGCAGCCAGTTGCCTGGGGCCAATTCACCCCTCCACTTT TRBJ1-6 . TRBV5-6 .
CSARQGQTYGYTF TGCAGTGCGCGACAGGGCCAAACTTATGGCTACACCTTC TRBJ1-2 TRBD1 TRBV20-1 many
CSAYQDLAYTDTQYF TGCAGTGCTTATCAGGACTTAGCCTACACAGATACGCAGTATTTT TRBJ2-3 . TRBV20-1 once
CASRDTDTQYF TGCGCCAGCAGAGATACAGATACGCAGTATTTT TRBJ2-3 . TRBV10-1 .
CASSLGVAGSQYNEQFF TGTGCCAGCAGCTTAGGCGTGGCGGGATCGCAGTACAATGAGCAGTTCTTC TRBJ2-1 . TRBV11-3 .
CASSGRGRLSYNEQFF TGTGCCAGCAGTGGAAGGGGGCGGTTATCCTACAATGAGCAGTTCTTC TRBJ2-1 TRBD1 TRBV2 .
CASSLDGISGNTIYF TGTGCCAGCAGCTTGGACGGCATCTCTGGAAACACCATATATTTT TRBJ1-3 . TRBV5-5 many
CASSQATDTQYF TGTGCCAGCAGCCAGGCCACAGATACGCAGTATTTT TRBJ2-3 . TRBV7-9 many
CASSPGLAGERPSYEQYF TGTGCCAGCAGCCCGGGACTAGCGGGAGAACGGCCCAGTTACGAGCAGTACTTC TRBJ2-7 TRBD2 TRBV14 many
CASSLIRSTNEKLFF TGTGCCAGCAGCTTAATCCGATCAACTAATGAAAAACTGTTTTTT TRBJ1-4 . TRBV7-3 .
CASSVGGSTEAFF TGTGCCAGCAGCGTAGGGGGGTCCACTGAAGCTTTCTTT TRBJ1-1 . TRBV9 .
CASSPGLAGIRSTDTQYF TGTGCCAGCAGTCCGGGACTAGCGGGGATACGTAGCACAGATACGCAGTATTTT TRBJ2-3 TRBD2 TRBV6-2/TRBV6-3 .
CASSEASLLISTDTQYF TGTGCCAGCAGTGAAGCCTCCCTGCTGATTAGCACAGATACGCAGTATTTT TRBJ2-3 . TRBV2 few
CASSLGQREDEQYF TGCGCCAGCAGCTTGGGACAGCGAGAGGACGAGCAGTACTTC TRBJ2-7 . TRBV5-1 many
CAWSWADYGYTF TGTGCCTGGAGTTGGGCTGACTATGGCTACACCTTC TRBJ1-2 . TRBV30 many
CSASRPGTTDTQYF TGCAGTGCTAGCCGGCCCGGGACTACAGATACGCAGTATTTT TRBJ2-3 . TRBV20-1 many
CASSQQGGYGYTF TGTGCCAGCAGCCAACAGGGGGGCTATGGCTACACCTTC TRBJ1-2 TRBD1 TRBV5-6 .
CASSDGQGTNQPQHF TGTGCCAGCAGTGACGGACAGGGCACCAATCAGCCCCAGCATTTT TRBJ1-5 TRBD1 TRBV12-3/TRBV12-4 many
CASSFTGSEQYF TGTGCCAGCAGTTTTACGGGGTCCGAGCAGTACTTC TRBJ2-7 . TRBV12-3/TRBV12-4 many
CASSPTGVTNEKLFF TGTGCCAGCAGCCCTACAGGGGTAACTAATGAAAAACTGTTTTTT TRBJ1-4 TRBD1 TRBV7-2 many
CSATPDRGLFYEQYF TGCAGTGCTACCCCGGACAGGGGGTTGTTCTACGAGCAGTACTTC TRBJ2-7 TRBD1 TRBV20-1 .